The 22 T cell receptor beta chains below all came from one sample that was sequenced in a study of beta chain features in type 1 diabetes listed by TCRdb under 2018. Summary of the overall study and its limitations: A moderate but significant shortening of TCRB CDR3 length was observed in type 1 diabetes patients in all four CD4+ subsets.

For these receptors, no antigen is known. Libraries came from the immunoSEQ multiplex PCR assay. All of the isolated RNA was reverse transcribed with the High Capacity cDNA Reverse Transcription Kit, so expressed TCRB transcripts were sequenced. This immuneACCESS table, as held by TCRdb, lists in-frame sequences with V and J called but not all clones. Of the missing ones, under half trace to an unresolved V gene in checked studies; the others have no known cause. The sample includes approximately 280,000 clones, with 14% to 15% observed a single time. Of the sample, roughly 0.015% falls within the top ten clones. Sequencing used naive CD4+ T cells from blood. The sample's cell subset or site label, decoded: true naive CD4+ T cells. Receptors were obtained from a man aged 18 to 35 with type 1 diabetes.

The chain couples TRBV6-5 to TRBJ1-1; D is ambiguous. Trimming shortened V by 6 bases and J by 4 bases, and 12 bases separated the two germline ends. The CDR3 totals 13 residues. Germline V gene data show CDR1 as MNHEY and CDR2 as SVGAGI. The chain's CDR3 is CASRRPGSTEAFF. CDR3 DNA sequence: TGTGCCAGCAGACGGCCCGGGAGCACTGAAGCTTTCTTT.

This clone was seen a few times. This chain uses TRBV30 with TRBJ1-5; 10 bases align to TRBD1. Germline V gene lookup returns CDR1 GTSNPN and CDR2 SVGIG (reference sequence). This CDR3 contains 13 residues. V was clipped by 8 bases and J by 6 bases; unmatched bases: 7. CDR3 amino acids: CASDRGRGQPQHF. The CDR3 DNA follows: TGTGCCAGTGACAGGGGGCGAGGTCAGCCCCAGCATTTT. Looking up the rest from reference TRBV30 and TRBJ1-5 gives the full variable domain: SQTIHQWPATLVQPVGSPLSLECTVEGTSNPNLYWYRQAAGRGLQLLFYSVGIGQISSEVPQNLSASRPQDRQFILSSKKLLLSDSGFYLCASDRGRGQPQHFGDGTRLSIL.

CDR3 nucleotide sequence: TGCAGCTTCCTAGCGGGGGTCTACAATGAGCAGTTCTTC. This encodes CSFLAGVYNEQFF. V gene TRBV29-1 combines with J gene TRBJ2-1; 10 positions match TRBD2. Germline V gene lookup returns CDR1 SQVTM and CDR2 ANQGSEA. The CDR3 is made up of 13 amino acids. V shed 8 bases and J 3 bases; nucleotides not matched to a gene: 4.

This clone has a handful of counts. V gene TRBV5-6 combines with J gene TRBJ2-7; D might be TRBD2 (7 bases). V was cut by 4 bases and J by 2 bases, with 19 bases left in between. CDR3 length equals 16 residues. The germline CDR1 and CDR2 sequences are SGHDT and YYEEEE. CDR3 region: CASSPTGGRRTYEQYF. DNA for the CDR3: TGTGCCAGCAGCCCAACGGGGGGCCGGCGAACCTACGAGCAGTACTTC.

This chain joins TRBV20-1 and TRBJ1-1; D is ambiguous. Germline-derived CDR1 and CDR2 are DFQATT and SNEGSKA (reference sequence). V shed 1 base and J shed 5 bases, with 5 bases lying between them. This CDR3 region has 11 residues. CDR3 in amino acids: CSARVETEAFF. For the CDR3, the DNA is TGCAGTGCTAGAGTAGAGACTGAAGCTTTCTTT.

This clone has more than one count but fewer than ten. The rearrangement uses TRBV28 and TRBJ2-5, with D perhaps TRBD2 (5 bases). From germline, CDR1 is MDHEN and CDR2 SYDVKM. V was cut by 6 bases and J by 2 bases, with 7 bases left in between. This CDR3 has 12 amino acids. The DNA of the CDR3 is TGTGCCAGCAGCCGGACTCAAGAGACCCAGTACTTC. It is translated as CASSRTQETQYF.

The CDR3 coding sequence is TGTGCCAGCAGCTTGAGGAGCGGGGGGCAGGCAGATACGCAGTATTTT. Its translation: CASSLRSGGQADTQYF. The chain employs TRBV7-7 and TRBJ2-3, with TRBD2 matching 9 bases. This CDR3 has 16 amino acids. Trimming removed 3 bases from V and 4 bases from J; junction bases left unmatched: 8. Germline V gives CDR1 SSHAT, CDR2 FNYEAQ (reference sequence).

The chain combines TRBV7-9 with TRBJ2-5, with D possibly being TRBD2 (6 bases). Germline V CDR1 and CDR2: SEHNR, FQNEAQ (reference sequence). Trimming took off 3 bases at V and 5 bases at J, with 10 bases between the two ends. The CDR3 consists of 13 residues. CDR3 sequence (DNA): TGTGCCAGCAGCTTCGGGGGTCCGGAGACCCAGTACTTC. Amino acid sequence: CASSFGGPETQYF.

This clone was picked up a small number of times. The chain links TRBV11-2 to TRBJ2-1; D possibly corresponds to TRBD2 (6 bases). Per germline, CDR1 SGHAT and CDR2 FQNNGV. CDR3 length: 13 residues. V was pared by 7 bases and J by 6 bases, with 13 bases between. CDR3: CASNRDSVNEQFF. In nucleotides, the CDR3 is TGTGCCAGCAACCGGGACTCAGTCAATGAGCAGTTCTTC.

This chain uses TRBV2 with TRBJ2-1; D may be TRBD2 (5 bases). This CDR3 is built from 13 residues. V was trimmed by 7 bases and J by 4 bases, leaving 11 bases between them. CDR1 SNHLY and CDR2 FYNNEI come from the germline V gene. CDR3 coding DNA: TGTGCCAGCACGAGAGGGAATTACAATGAGCAGTTCTTC. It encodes CASTRGNYNEQFF.

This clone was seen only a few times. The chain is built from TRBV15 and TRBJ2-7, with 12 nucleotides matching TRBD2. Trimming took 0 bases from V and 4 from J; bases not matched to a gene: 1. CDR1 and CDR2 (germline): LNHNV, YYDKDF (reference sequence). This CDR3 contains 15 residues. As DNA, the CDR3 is TGTGCCACCAGCAGAGAAGGACTAGCGGGGTACGAGCAGTACTTC. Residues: CATSREGLAGYEQYF.

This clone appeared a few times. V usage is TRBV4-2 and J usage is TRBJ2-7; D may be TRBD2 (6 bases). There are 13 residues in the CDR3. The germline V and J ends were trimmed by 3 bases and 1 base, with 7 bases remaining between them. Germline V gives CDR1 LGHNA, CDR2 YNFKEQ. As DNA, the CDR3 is TGTGCCAGCAGCCAGGACTATTCCTACGAGCAGTACTTC. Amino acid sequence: CASSQDYSYEQYF.

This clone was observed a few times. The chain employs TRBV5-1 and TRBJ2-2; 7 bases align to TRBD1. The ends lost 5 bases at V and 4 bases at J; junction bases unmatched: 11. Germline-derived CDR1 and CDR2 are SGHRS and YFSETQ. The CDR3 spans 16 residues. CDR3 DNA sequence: TGCGCCAGCAGGGAGACTCCGGGACAGAGCACCGGGGAGCTGTTTTTT. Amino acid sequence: CASRETPGQSTGELFF. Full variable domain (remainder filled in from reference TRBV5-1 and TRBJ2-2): KAGVTQTPRYLIKTRGQQVTLSCSPISGHRSVSWYQQTPGQGLQFLFEYFSETQRNKGNFPGRFSGRQFSNSRSEMNVSTLELGDSALYLCASRETPGQSTGELFFGEGSRLTVL.

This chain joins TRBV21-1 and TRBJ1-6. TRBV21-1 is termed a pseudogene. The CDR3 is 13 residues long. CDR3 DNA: TGTGCCAGTACCAGAGGTGGTAATTCACCCCTCCACTTT. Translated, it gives CASTRGGNSPLHF.

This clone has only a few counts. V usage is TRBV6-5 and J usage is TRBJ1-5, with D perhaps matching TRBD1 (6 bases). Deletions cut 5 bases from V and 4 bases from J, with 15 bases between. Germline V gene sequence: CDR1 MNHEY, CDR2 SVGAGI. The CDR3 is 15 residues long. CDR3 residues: CASSTQGQINQPQHF. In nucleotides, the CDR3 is TGTGCCAGCAGTACACAAGGACAGATAAATCAGCCCCAGCATTTT.

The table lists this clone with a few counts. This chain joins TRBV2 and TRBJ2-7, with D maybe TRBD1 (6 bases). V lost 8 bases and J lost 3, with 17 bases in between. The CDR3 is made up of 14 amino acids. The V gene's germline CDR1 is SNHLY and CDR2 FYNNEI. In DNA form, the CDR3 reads TGTGCCAGCTCCTCAGGACAGAGATACTACGAGCAGTACTTC. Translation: CASSSGQRYYEQYF.

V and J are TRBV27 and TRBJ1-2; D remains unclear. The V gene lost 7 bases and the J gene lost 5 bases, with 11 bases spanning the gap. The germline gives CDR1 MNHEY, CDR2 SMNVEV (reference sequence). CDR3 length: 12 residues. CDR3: CASTKREYGYTF. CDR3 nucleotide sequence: TGTGCCAGCACCAAACGGGAGTATGGCTACACCTTC.

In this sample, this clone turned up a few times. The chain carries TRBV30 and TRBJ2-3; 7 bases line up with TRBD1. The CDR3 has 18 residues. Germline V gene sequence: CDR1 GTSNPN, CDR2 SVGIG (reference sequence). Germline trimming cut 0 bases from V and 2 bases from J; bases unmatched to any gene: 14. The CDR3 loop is CAWSVYGQAAIYTDTQYF. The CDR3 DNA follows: TGTGCCTGGAGTGTATATGGACAGGCGGCAATCTACACAGATACGCAGTATTTT.

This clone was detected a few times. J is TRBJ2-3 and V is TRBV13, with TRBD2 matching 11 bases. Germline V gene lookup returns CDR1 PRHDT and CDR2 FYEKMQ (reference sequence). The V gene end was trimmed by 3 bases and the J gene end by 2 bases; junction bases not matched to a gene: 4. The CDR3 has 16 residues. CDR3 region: CASSFSSGGSTDTQYF. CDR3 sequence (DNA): TGTGCCAGCAGCTTCTCTAGCGGGGGGTCCACAGATACGCAGTATTTT.

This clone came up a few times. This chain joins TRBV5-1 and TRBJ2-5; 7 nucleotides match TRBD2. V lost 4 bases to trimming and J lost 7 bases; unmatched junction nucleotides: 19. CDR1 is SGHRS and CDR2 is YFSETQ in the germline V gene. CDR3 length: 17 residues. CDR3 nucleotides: TGCGCCAGCAGCATCCGCCAACCGGGACTACCTACATTGACCCAGTACTTC. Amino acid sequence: CASSIRQPGLPTLTQYF.

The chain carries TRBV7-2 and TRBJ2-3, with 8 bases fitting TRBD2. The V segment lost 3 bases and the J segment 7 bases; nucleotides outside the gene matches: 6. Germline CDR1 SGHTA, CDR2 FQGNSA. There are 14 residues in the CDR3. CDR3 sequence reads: CASSFRREDYTQYF. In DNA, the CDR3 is TGTGCCAGCAGCTTCCGGCGGGAGGACTATACGCAGTATTTT.

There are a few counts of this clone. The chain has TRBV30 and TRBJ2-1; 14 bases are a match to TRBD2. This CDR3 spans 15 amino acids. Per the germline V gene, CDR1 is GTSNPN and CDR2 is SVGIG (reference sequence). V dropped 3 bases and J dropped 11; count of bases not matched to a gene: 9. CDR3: CAWSTGTSGRTKQFF. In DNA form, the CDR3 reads TGTGCCTGGAGCACTGGGACTAGCGGGAGAACTAAGCAGTTCTTC.